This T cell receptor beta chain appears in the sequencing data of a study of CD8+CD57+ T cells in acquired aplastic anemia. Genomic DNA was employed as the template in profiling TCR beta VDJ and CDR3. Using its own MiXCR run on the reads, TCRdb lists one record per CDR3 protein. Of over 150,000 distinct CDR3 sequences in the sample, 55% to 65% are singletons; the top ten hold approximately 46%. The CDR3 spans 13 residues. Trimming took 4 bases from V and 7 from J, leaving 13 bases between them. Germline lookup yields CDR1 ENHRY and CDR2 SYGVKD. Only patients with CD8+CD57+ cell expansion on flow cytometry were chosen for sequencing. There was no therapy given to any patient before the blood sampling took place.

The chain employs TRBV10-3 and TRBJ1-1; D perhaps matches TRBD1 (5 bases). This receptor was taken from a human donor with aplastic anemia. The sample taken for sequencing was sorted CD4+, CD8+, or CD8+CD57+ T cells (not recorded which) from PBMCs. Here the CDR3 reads CAISGAGSREAFF. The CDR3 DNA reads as TGTGCCATCAGTGGGGCAGGGAGCCGTGAAGCTTTCTTT.